This record covers a single T cell receptor beta chain. This clonotype was detected a few times. Its antigen is still unknown. Nothing much larger sits one base from this clone, and base qualities are not available. Systemically healthy Caucasian individuals from Russia, 39 in total and aged about 6 to 90 years, were included as donors. Around 10 milliliters of peripheral blood were drawn from each donor into EDTA-treated Vacutainer tubes. Ficoll-Paque density-gradient centrifugation was used to isolate PBMCs, with at least 7 million obtained per sample. Total RNA was extracted from PBMCs with Trizol reagent, with at least 5.5 micrograms obtained per sample. Naive CD45RAhigh/CD27high T cell percentages were measured by flow cytometry on a PBMC aliquot from every donor. The data were taken from a study of blood T cells in healthy people across ages (dated by TCRdb to about 2015). For context, the study as a whole: In model experiments, template switching captured roughly one uniquely barcoded TCR beta cDNA molecule for every two T cells. Age-related changes in TCR beta repertoire diversity were measured in the study by deep sequencing normalized with unique cDNA molecular identifiers. The donors were divided into four age groups: young (average around 17 years), middle-aged (around 41), aged (about 56) and long-lived (roughly 82). To avoid experimental bias, donors of different ages were spread randomly across the sequencing lanes. Using the same blood draw, the study looked at two additional independent replicas of 1 million unique cDNA reads for two donors, one aged 18 to 29 and the other aged 80 or older. What the study reported, not specific to this receptor: Estimates of total diversity based on one million sequenced T cells were considered lower bounds and underestimates. The CMV infection status of donors was not known, potentially confounding age-related changes in expanded clonotypes. The long-lived group showed more naive CD4+ T cells, fewer expanded clones and increased TCR diversity than the aged group, suggesting age selection. Bulk unsorted PBMC profiling prevented conclusive comparison of naive and antigen-experienced compartments. Observed TCR beta diversity per million T cells fell roughly linearly with age, and a significant reduction was already apparent by age roughly 41. The percentage of naive T cells measured by flow cytometry correlated strongly with observed TCR beta diversity.

The receptor library was made with 5' RACE. Sequenced on an Illumina HiSeq 2500. A second about 7 to 12 cycle PCR used a sample-barcoded 5' primer and a J-beta primer mix. A unique molecular identifier was introduced onto each TCR beta cDNA molecule by a template-switch 5' adaptor carrying 12 random nucleotides. Each sample yielded at least 3 million CDR3-containing paired-end reads. The Mint cDNA synthesis kit, primed by a TRBC-specific oligonucleotide, was used to synthesize first-strand cDNA from all RNA. Following uracil-DNA glycosylase treatment, a first 18-cycle PCR with universal primers M1SS and BC2_uni_R was performed on all cDNA. The original methods were these. For normalization, 1 million high-quality reads, each with a distinct molecular identifier, were randomly selected from each sample. Instead of being binned into consensus sequences, reads that shared molecular identifiers were thrown out. MiTCR, run with a Q25 quality threshold and the strictest error-elimination algorithm, handled CDR3 identification, clonotype clustering and error correction. A nonparametric unseen species model with Euler transformation was used to estimate a lower bound on total TCR beta diversity. Using fastp at Q25 and MiXCR, TCRdb reprocessed the public reads and kept productive beta chains. Rows are combined by CDR3 protein, so each entry shows the most common genes and DNA. These V and J calls rely on TCRdb rather than the paper's analysis. Within this sample are about 830,000 distinct CDR3 sequences, with nearly 60% of them counted one time only. Together, the top ten hold about 20% of the sample.

Sequenced: blood. The source of this sequence is a man aged 25-40 years in good health.

The CDR3 reads CASSLGPGQETLETQYF. The DNA sequence follows: TGTGCCAGCAGCTTGGGGCCGGGACAGGAGACCCTAGAGACCCAGTACTTC. The chain is made from TRBV28 and TRBJ2-5, and 8 bases in between align with TRBD1. CDR1 and CDR2 (MDHEN, SYDVKM) derive from the germline V gene. Compared with germline, V lacks 6 bases and J lacks 4 bases; bases without a gene match: 16. The CDR3 numbers 17 residues from cysteine through phenylalanine. The CDR3 DNA has 51 bases and is translated from base 1.